The clone carrying this T cell receptor (beta chain) was observed a handful of times. This entry comes from a study of beta chain features in type 1 diabetes. Study background: Across all samples, roughly 98,000,000 sorted cells were examined.

Since all of the isolated RNA was reverse transcribed, expressed TCRB transcripts were what got sequenced. Repertoires were generated with immunoSEQ multiplex PCR, while TCRdb's copy carries only in-frame clones and drops some. Of 160,000 or so clones detected, about 9.1% appear once; the ten largest clones hold under 2.5%. One heparinised blood draw, averaging about 0.11 L, came from each donor. CD45RO/CCR7/CD25/CD127/CD95/CD27 staining was used to isolate CD4+ naive, central memory, regulatory and stem cell-like memory cells by sorting. The sequenced sample was central memory CD4+ T cells from blood. The receptor comes from a woman under 30 in good health.

Written as DNA, the CDR3 is TGTGCCAGCACCCCCGGACAGGGGCGGACTGAAGCTTTCTTT. This encodes CASTPGQGRTEAFF. This chain uses TRBV11-2 with TRBJ1-1; 9 positions agree with TRBD1. Trimming removed 7 bases from V and 5 bases from J; junction bases left unmatched: 8. The germline V gene has CDR1 SGHAT and CDR2 FQNNGV. The CDR3 spans 14 residues.